The entry below describes one T cell receptor (beta chain). This specimen belongs to a study of brain metastases from non-small cell lung cancer. Trimming stripped 1 base from V and 5 bases from J, with 18 bases between. The CDR3 contains 16 residues. The germline CDR1 and CDR2 sequences are SGHNT and YYREEE (reference sequence). The protocol was immunoSEQ multiplex PCR, while the TCRdb copy is restricted to in-frame clones and leaves out a portion. The data show thousands of clones, 84% seen once. The sequenced sample was tumor-adjacent normal tissue. This TCR derives from a donor at least 40 years old with non-small cell lung cancer. The chain links TRBV5-4 to TRBJ2-5; D might be TRBD1 (5 bases). CDR3 in amino acids: CASSLSLWGGEETQYF. CDR3 nucleotide sequence: TGTGCCAGCAGCTTGTCGTTATGGGGCGGAGAGGAGACCCAGTACTTC.